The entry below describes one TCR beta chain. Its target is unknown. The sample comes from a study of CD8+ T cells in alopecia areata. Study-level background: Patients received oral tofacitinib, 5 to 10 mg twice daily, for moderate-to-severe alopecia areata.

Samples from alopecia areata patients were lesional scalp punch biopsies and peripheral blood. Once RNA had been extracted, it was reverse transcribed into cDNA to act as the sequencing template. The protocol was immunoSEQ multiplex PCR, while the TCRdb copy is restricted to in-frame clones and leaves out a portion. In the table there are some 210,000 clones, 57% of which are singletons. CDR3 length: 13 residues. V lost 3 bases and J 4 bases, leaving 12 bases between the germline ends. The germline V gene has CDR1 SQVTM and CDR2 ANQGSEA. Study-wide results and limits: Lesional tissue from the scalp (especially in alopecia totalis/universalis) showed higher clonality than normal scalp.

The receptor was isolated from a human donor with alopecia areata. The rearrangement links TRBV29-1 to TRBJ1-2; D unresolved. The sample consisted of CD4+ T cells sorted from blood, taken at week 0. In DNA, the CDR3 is TGCAGCGTTGATCGTGGGTTCCTCTATGGCTACACCTTC. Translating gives CSVDRGFLYGYTF.